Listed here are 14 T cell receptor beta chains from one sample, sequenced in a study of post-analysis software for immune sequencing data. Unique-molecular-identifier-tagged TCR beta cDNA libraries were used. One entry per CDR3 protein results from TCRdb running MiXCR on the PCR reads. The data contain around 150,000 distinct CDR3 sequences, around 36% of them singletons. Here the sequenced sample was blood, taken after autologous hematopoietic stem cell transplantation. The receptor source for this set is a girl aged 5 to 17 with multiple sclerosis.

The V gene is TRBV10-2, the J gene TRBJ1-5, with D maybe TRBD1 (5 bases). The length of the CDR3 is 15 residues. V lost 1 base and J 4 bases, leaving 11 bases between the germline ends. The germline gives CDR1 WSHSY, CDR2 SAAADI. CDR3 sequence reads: CASSEFGHRNQPQHF. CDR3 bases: TGCGCCAGCAGTGAGTTCGGACACCGTAATCAGCCCCAGCATTTT.

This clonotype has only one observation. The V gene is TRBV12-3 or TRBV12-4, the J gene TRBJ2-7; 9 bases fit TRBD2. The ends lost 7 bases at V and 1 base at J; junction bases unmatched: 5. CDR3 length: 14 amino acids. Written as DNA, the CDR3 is TGTGCCAGCACCGTTAGCGGGAGTTCCTACGAGCAGTACTTC. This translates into CASTVSGSSYEQYF.

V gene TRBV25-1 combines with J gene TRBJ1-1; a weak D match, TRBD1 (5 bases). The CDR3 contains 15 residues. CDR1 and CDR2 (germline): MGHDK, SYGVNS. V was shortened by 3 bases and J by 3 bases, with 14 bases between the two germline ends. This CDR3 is CASSDPSGGDTEAFF. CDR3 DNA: TGTGCCAGCAGTGACCCCTCGGGGGGTGACACTGAAGCTTTCTTT.

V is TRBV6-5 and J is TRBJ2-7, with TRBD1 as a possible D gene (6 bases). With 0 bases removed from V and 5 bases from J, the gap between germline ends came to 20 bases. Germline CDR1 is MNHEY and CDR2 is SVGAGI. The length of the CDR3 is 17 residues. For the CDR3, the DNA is TGTGCCAGCAGTTACTCGAGGTTTACAGGGAAGGTCCACGAGCAGTACTTC. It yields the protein CASSYSRFTGKVHEQYF.

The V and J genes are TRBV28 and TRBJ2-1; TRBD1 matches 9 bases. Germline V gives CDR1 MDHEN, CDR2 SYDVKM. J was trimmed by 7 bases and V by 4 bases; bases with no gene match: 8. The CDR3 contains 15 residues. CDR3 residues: CASSSGDRVDNEQFF. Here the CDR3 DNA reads TGTGCCAGCAGTTCTGGGGACAGGGTGGATAATGAGCAGTTCTTC.

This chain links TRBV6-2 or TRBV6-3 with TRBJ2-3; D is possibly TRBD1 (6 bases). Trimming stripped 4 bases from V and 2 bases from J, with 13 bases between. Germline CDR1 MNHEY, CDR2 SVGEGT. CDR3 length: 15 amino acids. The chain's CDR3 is CASSFRDIFTDTQYF. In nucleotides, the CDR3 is TGTGCCAGCAGTTTCCGGGACATTTTCACAGATACGCAGTATTTT.

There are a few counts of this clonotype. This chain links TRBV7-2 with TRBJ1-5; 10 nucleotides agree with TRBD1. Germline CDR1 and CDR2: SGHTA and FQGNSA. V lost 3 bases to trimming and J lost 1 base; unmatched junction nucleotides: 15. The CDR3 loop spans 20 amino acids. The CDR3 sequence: CASSFFPRDRGFISNQPQHF. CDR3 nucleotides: TGTGCCAGCAGCTTCTTTCCCCGGGACAGGGGATTTATAAGCAATCAGCCCCAGCATTTT.

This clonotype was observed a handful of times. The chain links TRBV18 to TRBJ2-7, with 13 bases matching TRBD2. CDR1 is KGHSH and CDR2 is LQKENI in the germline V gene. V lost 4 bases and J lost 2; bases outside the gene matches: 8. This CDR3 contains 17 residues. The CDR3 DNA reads TGTGCCAGCTCACGTGGGACTAGCGGGAATTTTGCCTACGAGCAGTACTTC. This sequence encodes CASSRGTSGNFAYEQYF.

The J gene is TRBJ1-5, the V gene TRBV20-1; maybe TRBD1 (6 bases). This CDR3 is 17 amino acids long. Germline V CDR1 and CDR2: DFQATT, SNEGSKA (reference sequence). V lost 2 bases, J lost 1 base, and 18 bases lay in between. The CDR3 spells CSARPYIPGGSNQPQHF. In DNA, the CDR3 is TGCAGTGCTAGACCATACATCCCGGGGGGCAGCAATCAGCCCCAGCATTTT.

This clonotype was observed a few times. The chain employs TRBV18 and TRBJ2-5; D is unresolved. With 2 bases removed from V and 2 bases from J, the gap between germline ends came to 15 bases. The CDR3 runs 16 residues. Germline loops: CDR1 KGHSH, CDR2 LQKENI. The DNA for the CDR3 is TGTGCCAGCTCACCAGGGCTAGGCGATTGGCAAGAGACCCAGTACTTC. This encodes CASSPGLGDWQETQYF.

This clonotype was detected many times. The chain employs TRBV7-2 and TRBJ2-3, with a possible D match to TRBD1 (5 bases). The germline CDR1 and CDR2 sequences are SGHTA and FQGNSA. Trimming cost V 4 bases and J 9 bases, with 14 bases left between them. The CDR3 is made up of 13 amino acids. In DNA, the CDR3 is TGTGCCAGCAGCTCCAGACAGAAAACAACGCAGTATTTT. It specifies CASSSRQKTTQYF.

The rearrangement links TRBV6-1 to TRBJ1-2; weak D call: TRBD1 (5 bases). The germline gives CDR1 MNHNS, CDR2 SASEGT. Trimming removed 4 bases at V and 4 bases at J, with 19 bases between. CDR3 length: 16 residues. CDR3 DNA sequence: TGTGCCAGCAGTGGAAAAGGGGATTATAATCCCTATGGCTACACCTTC. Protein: CASSGKGDYNPYGYTF.

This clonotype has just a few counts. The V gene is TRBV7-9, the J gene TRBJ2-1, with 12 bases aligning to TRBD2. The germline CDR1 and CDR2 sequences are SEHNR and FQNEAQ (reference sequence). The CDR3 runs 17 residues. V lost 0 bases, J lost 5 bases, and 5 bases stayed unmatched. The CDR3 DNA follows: TGTGCCAGCAGCTTAGCCGGACTAGCGGGAATAAACAATGAGCAGTTCTTC. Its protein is CASSLAGLAGINNEQFF. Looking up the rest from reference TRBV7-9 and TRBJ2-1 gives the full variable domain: DTGVSQNPRHKITKRGQNVTFRCDPISEHNRLYWYRQTLGQGPEFLTYFQNEAQLEKSRLLSDRFSAERPKGSFSTLEIQRTEQGDSAMYLCASSLAGLAGINNEQFFGPGTRLTVL.

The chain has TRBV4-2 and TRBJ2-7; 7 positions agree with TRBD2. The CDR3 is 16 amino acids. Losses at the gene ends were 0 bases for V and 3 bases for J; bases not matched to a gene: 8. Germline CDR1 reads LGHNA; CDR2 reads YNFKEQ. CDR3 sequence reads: CASSQDGLAAYYEQYF. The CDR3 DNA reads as TGTGCCAGCAGCCAAGACGGGCTAGCGGCCTACTACGAGCAGTACTTC.